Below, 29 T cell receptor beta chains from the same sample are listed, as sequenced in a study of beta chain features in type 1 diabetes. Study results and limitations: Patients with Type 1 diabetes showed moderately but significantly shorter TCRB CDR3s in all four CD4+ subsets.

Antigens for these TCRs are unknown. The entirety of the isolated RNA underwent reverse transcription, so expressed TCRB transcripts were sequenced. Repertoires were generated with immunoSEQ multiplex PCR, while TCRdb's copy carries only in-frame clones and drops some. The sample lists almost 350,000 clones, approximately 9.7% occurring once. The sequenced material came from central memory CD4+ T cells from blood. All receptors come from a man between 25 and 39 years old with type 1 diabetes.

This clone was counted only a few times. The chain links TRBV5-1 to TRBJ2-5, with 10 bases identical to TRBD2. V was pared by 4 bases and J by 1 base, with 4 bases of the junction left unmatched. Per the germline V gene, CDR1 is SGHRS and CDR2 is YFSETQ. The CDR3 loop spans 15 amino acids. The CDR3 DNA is TGCGCCAGCAGCCCCTTAGCGGGGGGCCAAGAGACCCAGTACTTC. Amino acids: CASSPLAGGQETQYF.

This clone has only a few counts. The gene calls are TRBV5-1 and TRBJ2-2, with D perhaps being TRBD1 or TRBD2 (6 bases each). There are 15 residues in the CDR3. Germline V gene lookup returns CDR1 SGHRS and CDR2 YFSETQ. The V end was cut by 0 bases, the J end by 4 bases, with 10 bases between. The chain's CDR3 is CASSLEGGGTGELFF. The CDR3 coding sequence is TGCGCCAGCAGCTTGGAGGGGGGAGGCACCGGGGAGCTGTTTTTT.

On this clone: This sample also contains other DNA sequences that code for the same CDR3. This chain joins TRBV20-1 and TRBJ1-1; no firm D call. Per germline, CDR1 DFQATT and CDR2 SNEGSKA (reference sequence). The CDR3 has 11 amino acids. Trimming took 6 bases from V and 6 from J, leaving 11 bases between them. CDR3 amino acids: CSARSVPEAFF. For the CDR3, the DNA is TGCAGTGCGAGGTCCGTCCCTGAAGCTTTCTTT.

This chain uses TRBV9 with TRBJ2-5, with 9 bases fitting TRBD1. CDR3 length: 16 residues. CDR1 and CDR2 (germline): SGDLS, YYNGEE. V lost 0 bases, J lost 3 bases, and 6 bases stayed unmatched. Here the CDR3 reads CASSVGGTGWEETQYF. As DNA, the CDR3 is TGTGCCAGCAGCGTAGGGGGGACAGGGTGGGAAGAGACCCAGTACTTC. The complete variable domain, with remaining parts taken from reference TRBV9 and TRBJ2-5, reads DSGVTQTPKHLITATGQRVTLRCSPRSGDLSVYWYQQSLDQGLQFLIQYYNGEERAKGNILERFSAQQFPDLHSELNLSSLELGDSALYFCASSVGGTGWEETQYFGPGTRLLVL.

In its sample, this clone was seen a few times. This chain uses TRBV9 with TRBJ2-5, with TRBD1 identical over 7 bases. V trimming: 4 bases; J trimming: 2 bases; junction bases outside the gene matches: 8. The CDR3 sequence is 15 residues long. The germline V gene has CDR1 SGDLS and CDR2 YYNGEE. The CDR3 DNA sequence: TGTGCCAGCAGCCCCCAGGGGGTCCGACAAGAGACCCAGTACTTC. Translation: CASSPQGVRQETQYF.

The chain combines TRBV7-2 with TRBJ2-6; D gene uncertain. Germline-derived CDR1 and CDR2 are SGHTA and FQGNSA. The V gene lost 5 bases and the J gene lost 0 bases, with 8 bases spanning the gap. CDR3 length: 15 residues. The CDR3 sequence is CASSLQSSGANVLTF. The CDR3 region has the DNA TGTGCCAGCAGCCTTCAGTCCTCTGGGGCCAACGTCCTGACTTTC. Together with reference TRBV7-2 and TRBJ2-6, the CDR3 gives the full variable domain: GAGVSQSPSNKVTEKGKDVELRCDPISGHTALYWYRQSLGQGLEFLIYFQGNSAPDKSGLPSDRFSAERTGGSVSTLTIQRTQQEDSAVYLCASSLQSSGANVLTFGAGSRLTVL.

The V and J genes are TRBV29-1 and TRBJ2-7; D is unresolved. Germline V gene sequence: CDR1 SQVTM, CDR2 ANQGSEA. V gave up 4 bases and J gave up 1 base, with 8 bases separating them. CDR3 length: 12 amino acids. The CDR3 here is CSVGPTSYEQYF. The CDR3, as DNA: TGCAGCGTTGGACCTACTTCCTACGAGCAGTACTTC.

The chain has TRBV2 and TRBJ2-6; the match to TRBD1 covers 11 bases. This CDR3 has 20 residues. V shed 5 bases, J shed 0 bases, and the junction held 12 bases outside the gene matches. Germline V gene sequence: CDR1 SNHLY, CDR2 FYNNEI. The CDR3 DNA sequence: TGTGCCAGCAGTAATACCGGGACAGGGGGTTCTTCCTCTGGGGCCAACGTCCTGACTTTC. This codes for CASSNTGTGGSSSGANVLTF.

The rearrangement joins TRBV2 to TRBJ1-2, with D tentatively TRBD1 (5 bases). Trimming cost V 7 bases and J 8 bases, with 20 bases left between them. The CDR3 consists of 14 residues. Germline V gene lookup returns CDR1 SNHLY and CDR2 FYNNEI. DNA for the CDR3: TGTGCCAGCACAGCGACAGACCTATCTCGAGGCTACACCTTC. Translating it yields CASTATDLSRGYTF.

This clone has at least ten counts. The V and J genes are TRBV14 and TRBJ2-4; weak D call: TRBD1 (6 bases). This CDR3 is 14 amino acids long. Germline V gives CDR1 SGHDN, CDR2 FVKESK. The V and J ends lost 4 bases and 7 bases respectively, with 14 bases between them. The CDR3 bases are TGTGCCAGCAGCCTTAGGGGGAGTACGAACATTCAGTACTTC. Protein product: CASSLRGSTNIQYF.

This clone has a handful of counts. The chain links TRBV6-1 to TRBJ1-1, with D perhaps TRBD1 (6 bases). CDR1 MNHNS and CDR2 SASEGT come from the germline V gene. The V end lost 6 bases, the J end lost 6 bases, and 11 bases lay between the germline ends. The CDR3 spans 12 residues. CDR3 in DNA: TGTGCCAGCAGGGAGGGGGTACCTGAAGCTTTCTTT. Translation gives CASREGVPEAFF.

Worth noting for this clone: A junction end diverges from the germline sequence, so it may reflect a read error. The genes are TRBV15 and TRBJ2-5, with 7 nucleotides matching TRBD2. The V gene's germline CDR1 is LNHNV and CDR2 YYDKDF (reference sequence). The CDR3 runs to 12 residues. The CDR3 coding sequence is TGTGCCACCACCGACCAAGCGAGCGGGGCCCACTTC. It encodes CATTDQASGAHF. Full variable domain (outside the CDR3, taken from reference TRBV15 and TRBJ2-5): DAMVIQNPRYQVTQFGKPVTLSCSQTLNHNVMYWYQQKSSQAPKLLFHYYDKDFNNEADTPDNFQSRRPNTSFCFLDIRSPGLGDTAMYLCATTDQASGAHFGPGTRLLVL.

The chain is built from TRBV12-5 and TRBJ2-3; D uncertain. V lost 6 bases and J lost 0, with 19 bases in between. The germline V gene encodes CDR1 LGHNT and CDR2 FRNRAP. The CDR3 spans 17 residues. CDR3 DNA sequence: TGTGCTAGTGGCCCACTGGCGTCCACCACTAGCACAGATACGCAGTATTTT. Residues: CASGPLASTTSTDTQYF.

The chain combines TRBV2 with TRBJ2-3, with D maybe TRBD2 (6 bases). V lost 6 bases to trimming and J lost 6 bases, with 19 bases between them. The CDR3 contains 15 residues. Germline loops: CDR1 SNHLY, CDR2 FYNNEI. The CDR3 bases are TGTGCCAGCAGCTACAGGAGGGTGCCCGCTGATACGCAGTATTTT. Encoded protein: CASSYRRVPADTQYF.

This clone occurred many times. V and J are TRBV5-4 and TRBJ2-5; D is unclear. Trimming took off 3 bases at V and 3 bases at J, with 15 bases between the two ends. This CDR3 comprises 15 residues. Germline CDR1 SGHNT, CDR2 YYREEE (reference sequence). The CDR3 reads CASSSPLGGKETQYF. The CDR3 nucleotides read TGTGCCAGCAGCTCTCCTCTTGGCGGCAAAGAGACCCAGTACTTC.

CDR3 loop: CASSKSGGLYGYTF. In DNA form, the CDR3 reads TGTGCCAGCAGTAAAAGTGGGGGGCTGTATGGCTACACCTTC. The rearrangement joins TRBV27 to TRBJ1-2, with D perhaps TRBD1 (6 bases). The CDR3 is 14 amino acids. Germline CDR1 reads MNHEY; CDR2 reads SMNVEV (reference sequence). V was cut by 5 bases and J by 5 bases, with 15 bases left in between.

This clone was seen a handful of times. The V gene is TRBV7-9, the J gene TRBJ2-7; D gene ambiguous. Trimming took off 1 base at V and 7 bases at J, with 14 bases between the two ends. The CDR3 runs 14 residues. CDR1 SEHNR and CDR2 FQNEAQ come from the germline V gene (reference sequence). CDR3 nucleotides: TGTGCCAGCAGCTTAGTAGACGGTGCGCGGGAGCAGTACTTC. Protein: CASSLVDGAREQYF.

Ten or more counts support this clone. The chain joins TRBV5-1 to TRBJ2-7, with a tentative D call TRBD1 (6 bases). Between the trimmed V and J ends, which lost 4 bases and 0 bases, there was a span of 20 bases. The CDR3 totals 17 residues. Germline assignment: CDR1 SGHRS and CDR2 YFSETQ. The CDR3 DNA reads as TGCGCCAGCAGCCTCCGCAATGACAGGTTTAGCTCCTACGAGCAGTACTTC. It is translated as CASSLRNDRFSSYEQYF.

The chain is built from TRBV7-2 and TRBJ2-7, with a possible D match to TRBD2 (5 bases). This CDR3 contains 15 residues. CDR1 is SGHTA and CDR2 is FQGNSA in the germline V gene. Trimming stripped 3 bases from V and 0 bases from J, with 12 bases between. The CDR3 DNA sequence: TGTGCCAGCAGCTTGAGCGGCGTCAACTCCTACGAGCAGTACTTC. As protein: CASSLSGVNSYEQYF.

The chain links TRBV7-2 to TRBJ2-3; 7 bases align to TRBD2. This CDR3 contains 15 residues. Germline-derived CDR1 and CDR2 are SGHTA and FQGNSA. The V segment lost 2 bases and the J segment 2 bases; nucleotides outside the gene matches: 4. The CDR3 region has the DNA TGTGCCAGCAGCTTAAGACTAGCCCACACAGATACGCAGTATTTT. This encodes CASSLRLAHTDTQYF.

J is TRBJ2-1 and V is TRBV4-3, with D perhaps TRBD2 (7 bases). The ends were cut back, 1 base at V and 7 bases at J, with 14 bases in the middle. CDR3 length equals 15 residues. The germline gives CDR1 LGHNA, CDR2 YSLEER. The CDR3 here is CASSQVWGGRNEQFF. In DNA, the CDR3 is TGCGCCAGCAGCCAAGTTTGGGGGGGCCGGAATGAGCAGTTCTTC.

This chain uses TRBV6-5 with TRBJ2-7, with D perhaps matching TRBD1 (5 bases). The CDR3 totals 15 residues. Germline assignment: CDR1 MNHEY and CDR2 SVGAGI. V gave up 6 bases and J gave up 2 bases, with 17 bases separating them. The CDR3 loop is CASSLPQGTTYEQYF. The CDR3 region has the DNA TGTGCCAGCAGCCTGCCGCAGGGAACCACCTACGAGCAGTACTTC.

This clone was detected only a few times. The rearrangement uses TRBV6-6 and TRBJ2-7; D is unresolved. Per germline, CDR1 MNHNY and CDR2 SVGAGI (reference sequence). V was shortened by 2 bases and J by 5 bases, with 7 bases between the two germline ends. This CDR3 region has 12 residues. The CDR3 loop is CASSYAGHEQYF. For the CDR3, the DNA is TGTGCCAGCAGTTACGCAGGCCACGAGCAGTACTTC.

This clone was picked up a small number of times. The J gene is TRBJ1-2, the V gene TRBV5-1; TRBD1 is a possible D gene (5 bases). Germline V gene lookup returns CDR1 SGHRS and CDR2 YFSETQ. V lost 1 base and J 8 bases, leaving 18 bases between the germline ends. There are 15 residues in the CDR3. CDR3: CASSLNWQGGYGYTF. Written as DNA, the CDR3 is TGCGCCAGCAGCTTGAATTGGCAGGGAGGTTACGGCTACACCTTC.

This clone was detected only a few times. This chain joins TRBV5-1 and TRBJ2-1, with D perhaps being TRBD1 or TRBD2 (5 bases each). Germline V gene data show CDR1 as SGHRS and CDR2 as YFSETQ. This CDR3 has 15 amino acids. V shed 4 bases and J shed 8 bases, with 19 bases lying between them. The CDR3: CASSLGTLNSHEQFF. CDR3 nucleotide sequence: TGCGCCAGCAGCCTCGGGACCCTAAATAGCCATGAGCAGTTCTTC.

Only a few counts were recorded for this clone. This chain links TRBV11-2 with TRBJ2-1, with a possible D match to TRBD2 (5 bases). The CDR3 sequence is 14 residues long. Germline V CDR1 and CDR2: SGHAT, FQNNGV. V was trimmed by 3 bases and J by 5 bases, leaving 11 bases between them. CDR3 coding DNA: TGTGCCAGCAGCTTCACGACTACCAACAATGAGCAGTTCTTC. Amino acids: CASSFTTTNNEQFF.

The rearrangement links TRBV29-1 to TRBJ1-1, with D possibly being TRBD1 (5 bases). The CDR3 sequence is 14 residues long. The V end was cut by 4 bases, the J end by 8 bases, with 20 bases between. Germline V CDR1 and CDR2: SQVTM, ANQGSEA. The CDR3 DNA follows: TGCAGCGTTGGAGCGGCAGGGACGTCATCCGAAGCTTTCTTT. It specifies CSVGAAGTSSEAFF.

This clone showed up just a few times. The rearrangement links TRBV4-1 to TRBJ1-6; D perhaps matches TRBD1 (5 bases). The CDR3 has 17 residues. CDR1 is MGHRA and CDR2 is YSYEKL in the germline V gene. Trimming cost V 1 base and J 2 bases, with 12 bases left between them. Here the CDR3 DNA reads TGCGCCAGCAGCCAAGGAGAGGGGAGGACCTATAATTCACCCCTCCACTTT. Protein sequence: CASSQGEGRTYNSPLHF.

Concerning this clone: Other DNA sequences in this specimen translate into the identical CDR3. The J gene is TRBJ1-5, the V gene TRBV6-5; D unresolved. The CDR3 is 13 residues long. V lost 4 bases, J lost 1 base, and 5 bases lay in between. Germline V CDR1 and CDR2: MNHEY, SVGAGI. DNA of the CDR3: TGTGCCAGCAGTTTCGACAGCAATCAGCCCCAGCATTTT. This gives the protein CASSFDSNQPQHF.